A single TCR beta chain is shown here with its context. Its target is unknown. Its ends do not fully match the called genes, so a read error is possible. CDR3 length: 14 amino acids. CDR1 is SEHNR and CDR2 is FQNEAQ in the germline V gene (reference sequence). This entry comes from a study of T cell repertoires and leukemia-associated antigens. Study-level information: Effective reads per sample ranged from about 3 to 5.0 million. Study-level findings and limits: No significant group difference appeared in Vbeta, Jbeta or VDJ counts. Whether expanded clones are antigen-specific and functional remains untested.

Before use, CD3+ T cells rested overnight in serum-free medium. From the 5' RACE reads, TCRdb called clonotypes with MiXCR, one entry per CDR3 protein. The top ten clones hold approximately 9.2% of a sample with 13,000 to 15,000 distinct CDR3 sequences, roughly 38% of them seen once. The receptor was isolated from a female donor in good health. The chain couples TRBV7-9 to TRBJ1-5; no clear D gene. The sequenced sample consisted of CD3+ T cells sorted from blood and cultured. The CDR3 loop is CVSSPRHSNQPQHF. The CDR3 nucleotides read TGTGTCAGCAGTCCCAGGCATAGCAATCAGCCCCAGCATTTT.